The TCR beta chain under discussion was sequenced for a study of control samples from healthy donors and cancer patients. This clone was observed a handful of times. Clones were sequenced by immunoSEQ multiplex PCR, and TCRdb holds only the in-frame ones, with some missing. The sample includes 100,000 to 150,000 clones, roughly 87% of them seen just once. The CDR3 extends over 11 amino acids. The clonotype comes from a young man in good health. V gene TRBV21-1 combines with J gene TRBJ2-7; the table's D call of TRBD1 was not tested on the DNA. TRBV21-1 is described as a pseudogene. Sample: blood. This CDR3 reads CASSIQYEQYF. As DNA, the CDR3 is TGTGCCAGCAGCATCCAATACGAGCAGTACTTC.